The clone carrying this T cell receptor (beta chain) has ten or more counts. Antigen specificity is unknown. This record comes from a study of Graves' ophthalmopathy and Graves' hyperthyroidism. Findings and caveats of the study: In predicting ophthalmopathy progression, the model reached nearly 71% sensitivity and about 73% specificity. The blood repertoire also included most expanded thyroid clonotypes above 0.001 frequency.

With 2 bases clipped from V and 2 bases from J, the junction kept 6 bases outside the gene matches. CDR1 is SGHRS and CDR2 is YFSETQ in the germline V gene. The CDR3 loop spans 15 amino acids. Amplifying from RNA transcripts, the study obtained TCR beta CDR3 regions. HTBI primers served in a first-round RT-PCR, which a second-round multiplex PCR followed. TCRdb re-called the multiplex PCR reads with MiXCR, one entry per CDR3 protein. The sample contains some 520,000 distinct CDR3 sequences, approximately 15% of which appear only once. The gene calls are TRBV5-1 and TRBJ2-7; TRBD1 agrees at 8 bases. The sample consisted of blood. The clonotype originates from a woman in her twenties or thirties with Graves' ophthalmopathy. Here the CDR3 DNA reads TGCGCCAGCAGCTTCCTCCGGGACAGGACCTACGAGCAGTACTTC. Amino acid sequence: CASSFLRDRTYEQYF.